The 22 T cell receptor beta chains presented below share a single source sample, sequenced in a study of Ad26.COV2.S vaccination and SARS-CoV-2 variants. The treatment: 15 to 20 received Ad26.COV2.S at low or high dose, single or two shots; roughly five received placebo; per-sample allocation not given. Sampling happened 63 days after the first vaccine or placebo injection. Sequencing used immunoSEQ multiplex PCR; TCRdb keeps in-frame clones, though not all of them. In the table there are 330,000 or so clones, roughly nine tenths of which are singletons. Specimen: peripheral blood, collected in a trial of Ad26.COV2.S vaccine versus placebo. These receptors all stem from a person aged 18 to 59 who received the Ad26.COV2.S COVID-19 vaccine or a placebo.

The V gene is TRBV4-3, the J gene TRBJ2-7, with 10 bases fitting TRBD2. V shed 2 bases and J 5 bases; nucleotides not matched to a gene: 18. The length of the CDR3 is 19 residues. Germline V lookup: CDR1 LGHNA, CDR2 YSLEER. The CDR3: CASSQSKGAPSGRRNEQYV. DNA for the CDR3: TGCGCCAGCAGCCAATCAAAGGGGGCTCCTAGCGGGAGACGCAACGAGCAGTACGTC.

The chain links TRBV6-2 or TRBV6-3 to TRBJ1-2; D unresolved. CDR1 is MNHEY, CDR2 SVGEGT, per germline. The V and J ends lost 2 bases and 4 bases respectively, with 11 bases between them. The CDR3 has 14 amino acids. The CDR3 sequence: CASSYEGSVYGYTF. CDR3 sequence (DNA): TGTGCCAGCAGTTACGAGGGTTCGGTCTATGGCTACACCTTC.

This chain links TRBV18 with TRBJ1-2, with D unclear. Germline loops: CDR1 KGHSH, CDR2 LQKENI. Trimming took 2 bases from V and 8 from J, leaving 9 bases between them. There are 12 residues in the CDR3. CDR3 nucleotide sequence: TGTGCCAGCTCACCAATCTCGGAGGGCTACACCTTC. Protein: CASSPISEGYTF.

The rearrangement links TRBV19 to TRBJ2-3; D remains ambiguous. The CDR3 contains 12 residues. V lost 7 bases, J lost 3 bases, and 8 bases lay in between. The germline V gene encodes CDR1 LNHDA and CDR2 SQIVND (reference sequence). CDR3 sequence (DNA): TGTGCCAGTACCGGAACAACAGATACGCAGTATTTT. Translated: CASTGTTDTQYF. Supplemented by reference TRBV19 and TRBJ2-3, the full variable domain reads DGGITQSPKYLFRKEGQNVTLSCEQNLNHDAMYWYRQDPGQGLRLIYYSQIVNDFQKGDIAEGYSVSREKKESFPLTVTSAQKNPTAFYLCASTGTTDTQYFGPGTRLTVL.

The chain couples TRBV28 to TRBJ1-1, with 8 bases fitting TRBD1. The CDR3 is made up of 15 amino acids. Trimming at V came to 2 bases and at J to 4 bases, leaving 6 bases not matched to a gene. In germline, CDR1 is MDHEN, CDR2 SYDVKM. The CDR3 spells CASSLDRGPSTEAFF. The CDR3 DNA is TGTGCCAGCAGTTTAGACAGGGGACCGAGCACTGAAGCTTTCTTT.

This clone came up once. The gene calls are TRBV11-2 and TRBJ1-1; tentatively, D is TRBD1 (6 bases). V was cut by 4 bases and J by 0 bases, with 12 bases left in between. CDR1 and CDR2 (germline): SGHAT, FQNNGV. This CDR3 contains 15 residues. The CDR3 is CASSYNRVMNTEAFF. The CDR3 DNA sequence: TGTGCCAGCAGCTACAACAGGGTCATGAACACTGAAGCTTTCTTT.

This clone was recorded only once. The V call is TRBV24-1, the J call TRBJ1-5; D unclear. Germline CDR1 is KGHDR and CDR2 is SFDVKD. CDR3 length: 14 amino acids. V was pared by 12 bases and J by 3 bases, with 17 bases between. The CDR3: CAHHGVCLNQPQHF. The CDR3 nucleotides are TGTGCCCACCATGGGGTATGCCTCAATCAGCCCCAGCATTTT.

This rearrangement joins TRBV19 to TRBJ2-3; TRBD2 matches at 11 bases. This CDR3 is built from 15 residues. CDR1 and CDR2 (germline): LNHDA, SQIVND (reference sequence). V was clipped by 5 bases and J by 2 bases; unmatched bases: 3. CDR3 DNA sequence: TGTGCCAGTAGTCTAGCGGGAGGCCTCACAGATACGCAGTATTTT. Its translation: CASSLAGGLTDTQYF. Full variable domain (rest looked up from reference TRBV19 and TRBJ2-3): DGGITQSPKYLFRKEGQNVTLSCEQNLNHDAMYWYRQDPGQGLRLIYYSQIVNDFQKGDIAEGYSVSREKKESFPLTVTSAQKNPTAFYLCASSLAGGLTDTQYFGPGTRLTVL.

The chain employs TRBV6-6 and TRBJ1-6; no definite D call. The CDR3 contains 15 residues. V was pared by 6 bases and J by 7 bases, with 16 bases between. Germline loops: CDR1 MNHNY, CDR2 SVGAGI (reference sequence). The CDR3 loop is CASRPFGTGNSPLHF. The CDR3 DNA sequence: TGTGCCAGCAGACCTTTTGGTACCGGGAATTCACCCCTCCACTTT.

The CDR3 here is CASSERSFEAFF. CDR3 nucleotide sequence: TGTGCCAGCAGCGAACGGTCCTTTGAAGCTTTCTTT. V is TRBV7-9 and J is TRBJ1-1; D gene ambiguous. CDR1 and CDR2 from the germline V gene are SEHNR and FQNEAQ (reference sequence). The CDR3 contains 12 residues. The V and J ends lost 5 bases and 7 bases respectively, with 11 bases between them.

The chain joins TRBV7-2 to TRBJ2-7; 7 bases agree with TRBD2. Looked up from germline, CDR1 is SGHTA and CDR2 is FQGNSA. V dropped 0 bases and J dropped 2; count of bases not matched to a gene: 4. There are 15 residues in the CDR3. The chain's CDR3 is CASSLAGGITYEQYV. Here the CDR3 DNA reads TGTGCCAGCAGCTTAGCGGGAGGGATTACCTACGAGCAGTACGTC.

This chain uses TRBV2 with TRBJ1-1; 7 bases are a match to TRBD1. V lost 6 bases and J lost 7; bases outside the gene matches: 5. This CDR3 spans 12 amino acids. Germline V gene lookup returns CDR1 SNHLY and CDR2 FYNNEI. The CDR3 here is CASSPTGLEAFF. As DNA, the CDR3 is TGTGCCAGCAGCCCGACAGGGCTTGAAGCTTTCTTT.

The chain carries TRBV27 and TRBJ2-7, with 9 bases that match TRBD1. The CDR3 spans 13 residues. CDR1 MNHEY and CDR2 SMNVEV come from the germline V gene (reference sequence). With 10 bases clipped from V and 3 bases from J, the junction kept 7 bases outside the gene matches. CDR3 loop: CATPGDRDYEQYV. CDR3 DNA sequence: TGTGCCACCCCTGGGGACAGGGACTACGAGCAGTACGTC.

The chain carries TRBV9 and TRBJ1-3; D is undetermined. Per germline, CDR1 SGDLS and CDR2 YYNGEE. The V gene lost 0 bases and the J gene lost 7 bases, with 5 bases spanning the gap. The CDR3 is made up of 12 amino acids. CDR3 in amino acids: CASSVGYNTIYF. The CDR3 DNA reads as TGTGCCAGCAGCGTAGGTTATAACACCATATATTTT.

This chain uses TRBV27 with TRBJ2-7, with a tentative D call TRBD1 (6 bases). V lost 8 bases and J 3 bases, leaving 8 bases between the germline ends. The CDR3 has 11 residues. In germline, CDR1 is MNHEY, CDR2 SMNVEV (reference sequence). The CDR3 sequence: CASGQLYEQYV. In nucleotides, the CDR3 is TGTGCCAGCGGACAGCTCTACGAGCAGTACGTC.

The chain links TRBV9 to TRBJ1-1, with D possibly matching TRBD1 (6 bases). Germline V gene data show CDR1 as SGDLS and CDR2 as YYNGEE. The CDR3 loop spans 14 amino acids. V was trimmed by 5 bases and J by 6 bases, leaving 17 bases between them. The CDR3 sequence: CASREEGQLSEAFF. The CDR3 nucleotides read TGTGCCAGCAGAGAGGAGGGACAACTTTCTGAAGCTTTCTTT. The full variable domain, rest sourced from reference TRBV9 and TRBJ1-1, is DSGVTQTPKHLITATGQRVTLRCSPRSGDLSVYWYQQSLDQGLQFLIQYYNGEERAKGNILERFSAQQFPDLHSELNLSSLELGDSALYFCASREEGQLSEAFFGQGTRLTVV.

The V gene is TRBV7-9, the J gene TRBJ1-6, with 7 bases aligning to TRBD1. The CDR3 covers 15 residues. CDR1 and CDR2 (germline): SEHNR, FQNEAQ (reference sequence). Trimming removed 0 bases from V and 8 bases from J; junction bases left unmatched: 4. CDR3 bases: TGTGCCAGCAGCTTAGCGGACAGGCGAGATTCACCCCTCCACTTT. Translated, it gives CASSLADRRDSPLHF. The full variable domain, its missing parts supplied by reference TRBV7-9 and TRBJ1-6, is DTGVSQNPRHKITKRGQNVTFRCDPISEHNRLYWYRQTLGQGPEFLTYFQNEAQLEKSRLLSDRFSAERPKGSFSTLEIQRTEQGDSAMYLCASSLADRRDSPLHFGNGTRLTVT.

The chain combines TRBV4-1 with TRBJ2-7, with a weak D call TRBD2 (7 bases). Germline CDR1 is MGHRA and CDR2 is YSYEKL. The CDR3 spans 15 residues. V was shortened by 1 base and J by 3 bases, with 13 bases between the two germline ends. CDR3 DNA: TGCGCCAGCAGCCAAGTCGAGGGGGGGAGCTACGAGCAGTACTTC. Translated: CASSQVEGGSYEQYF.

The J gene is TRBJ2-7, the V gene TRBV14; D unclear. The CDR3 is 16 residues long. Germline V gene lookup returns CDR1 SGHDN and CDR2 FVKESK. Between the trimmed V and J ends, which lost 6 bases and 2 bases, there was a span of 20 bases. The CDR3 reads CASSSLVFGDPYEQYF. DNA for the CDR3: TGTGCCAGCAGTTCTCTAGTTTTCGGAGACCCCTACGAGCAGTACTTC.

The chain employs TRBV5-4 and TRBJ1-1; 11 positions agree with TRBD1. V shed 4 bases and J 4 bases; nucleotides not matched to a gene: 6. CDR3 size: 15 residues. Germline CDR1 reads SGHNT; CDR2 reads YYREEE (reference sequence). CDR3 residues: CASSPAGTGGTEAFF. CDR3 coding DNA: TGTGCCAGCAGCCCAGCCGGGACAGGGGGCACTGAAGCTTTCTTT. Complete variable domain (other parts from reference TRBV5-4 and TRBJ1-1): ETGVTQSPTHLIKTRGQQVTLRCSSQSGHNTVSWYQQALGQGPQFIFQYYREEENGRGNFPPRFSGLQFPNYSSELNVNALELDDSALYLCASSPAGTGGTEAFFGQGTRLTVV.

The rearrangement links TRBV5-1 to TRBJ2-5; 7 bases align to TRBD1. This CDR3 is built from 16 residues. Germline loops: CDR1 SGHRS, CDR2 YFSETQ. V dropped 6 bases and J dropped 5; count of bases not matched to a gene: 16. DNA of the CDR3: TGCGCCAGCATCGGGCCGGGACAGTCCGCGTTCGAGACCCAGTACTTC. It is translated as CASIGPGQSAFETQYF. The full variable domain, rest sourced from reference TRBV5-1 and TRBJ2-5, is KAGVTQTPRYLIKTRGQQVTLSCSPISGHRSVSWYQQTPGQGLQFLFEYFSETQRNKGNFPGRFSGRQFSNSRSEMNVSTLELGDSALYLCASIGPGQSAFETQYFGPGTRLLVL.

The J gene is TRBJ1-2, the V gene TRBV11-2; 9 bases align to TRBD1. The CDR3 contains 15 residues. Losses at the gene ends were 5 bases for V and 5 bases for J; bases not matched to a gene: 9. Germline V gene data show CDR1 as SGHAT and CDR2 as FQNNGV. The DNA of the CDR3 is TGTGCCAGCAGCCTCTCGGGACAGGGTCTATATGGCTACACCTTC. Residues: CASSLSGQGLYGYTF.